Below, one T cell receptor (beta chain) is given with its context. Its antigen remains unknown. This sample was included in a study of CD8 T cells in ankylosing spondylitis. Construction of TCR beta libraries was performed using quantitative 5'-RACE with molecular barcodes. TCRdb re-called the 5' RACE reads with MiXCR, one entry per CDR3 protein. Of roughly 490,000 distinct CDR3 sequences in the sample, roughly 5% were seen once. General study points: Matched synovial fluid from ankylosing spondylitis patients was reported to be enriched for disease-linked clones. In ankylosing spondylitis blood, a motif of eight highly homologous TCR beta variants appeared characteristic. In the blood and synovial fluid of reactive arthritis, some motif variants had been previously reported.

The sample was blood, either unsorted or a sorted T cell fraction (not recorded which). The sequence came from a male donor with ankylosing spondylitis.

In nucleotides, the CDR3 is TGTGCCAGCTCACACCCGGGACAGGGTAGGTCCTACAATGAGCAGTTCTTC. Encoded protein: CASSHPGQGRSYNEQFF. The rearrangement joins TRBV18 to TRBJ2-1, with 9 bases that match TRBD1. Germline V lookup: CDR1 KGHSH, CDR2 LQKENI. V shed 4 bases, J shed 1 base, and the junction held 8 bases outside the gene matches. CDR3 length equals 17 residues.